This T cell receptor beta chain came from a study of spatial heterogeneity in lung cancer. This clonotype has ten or more counts. The time point was: sample taken at primary tumor resection. TCRdb re-called the 5' RACE reads with MiXCR, one entry per CDR3 protein. Counted here are 45,000 to 55,000 distinct CDR3 sequences, roughly 5% occurring once; the ten biggest clones make up roughly 11%. The material was PBMCs, obtained at surgery. The source of this sequence is a male donor with early-stage non-small cell lung cancer.

DNA for the CDR3: TGCAGTGCTGGCCGAACGAATGGCTACACCTTC. Residues: CSAGRTNGYTF. J is TRBJ1-2 and V is TRBV20-1; no clear D gene. Trimming shortened V by 5 bases and J by 6 bases, and 10 bases separated the two germline ends. CDR1 is DFQATT and CDR2 is SNEGSKA in the germline V gene (reference sequence). The CDR3 runs 11 residues.